This passage covers 26 T cell receptor beta chains from one sample sequenced in a study of spatial heterogeneity in lung cancer. Study findings and constraints: Tracking of tumor mutation counts was seen in expanded intratumoral alpha and beta TCR counts.

No antigen has been assigned to these receptors. In TCRdb, the 5' RACE reads were re-called with MiXCR into one record per CDR3 protein. The sample lists a few thousand distinct CDR3 sequences, 7% to 10% occurring once. Time point denoted: sample taken at primary tumor resection. Sequences were derived from lung tumor tissue, sampled at surgery. The receptors shown here come from a male donor with early-stage non-small cell lung cancer.

This clonotype appeared many times. The CDR3 sequence: CASSTDGLSTDTQYF. In DNA, the CDR3 is TGCGCCAGCAGCACGGACGGACTTAGCACAGATACGCAGTATTTT. This chain uses TRBV5-1 with TRBJ2-3, with D possibly matching TRBD2 (5 bases). The V gene's germline CDR1 is SGHRS and CDR2 YFSETQ. The V and J ends lost 4 bases and 0 bases respectively, with 12 bases between them. The CDR3 contains 15 residues.

This clonotype was detected ten times or more. The V call is TRBV12-1, the J call TRBJ2-7. TRBV12-1 is marked as a pseudogene. This CDR3 has 16 amino acids. The CDR3 nucleotides read TGTGCCAGCAGCTTAGCGCGGACGGAGAGCTCCTACGAGCAGTACTTC. This gives the protein CASSLARTESSYEQYF.

This clonotype was picked up many times. Lacking the conserved final phenylalanine or tryptophan, this CDR3 likely reflects a read error. The V gene is TRBV11-2, the J gene TRBJ1-6, with D possibly TRBD1 on 5 matching bases. Germline lookup yields CDR1 SGHAT and CDR2 FQNNGV. The CDR3 covers 14 residues. With 3 bases removed from V and 7 bases from J, the gap between germline ends came to 10 bases. CDR3 in DNA: TGTGCCAGCAGCTTGGCAGGGCGAAATTCACCCCTCCACCTT. Amino acids: CASSLAGRNSPLHL.

This clonotype is medium-sized by share. J is TRBJ2-1 and V is TRBV9; TRBD2 matches 13 bases. This CDR3 spans 18 amino acids. The V gene end was trimmed by 4 bases and the J gene end by 0 bases; junction bases not matched to a gene: 7. Germline V gives CDR1 SGDLS, CDR2 YYNGEE. The CDR3 spells CASSPGLAGKSSYNEQFF. The CDR3 nucleotides are TGTGCCAGCAGCCCGGGACTAGCGGGAAAAAGCTCCTACAATGAGCAGTTCTTC.

This clonotype was seen at least ten times. This sequence joins TRBV11-2 and TRBJ2-1; 9 bases are a match to TRBD1. V lost 5 bases to trimming and J lost 1 base; unmatched junction nucleotides: 6. This CDR3 is built from 16 residues. Germline lookup yields CDR1 SGHAT and CDR2 FQNNGV. The CDR3 region is CASSRGTGNSYNEQFF. The CDR3, as DNA: TGTGCCAGCAGCCGCGGGACAGGGAATTCCTACAATGAGCAGTTCTTC.

This clonotype rates as medium-sized. The V gene is TRBV20-1, the J gene TRBJ2-7, with D unresolved. V dropped 6 bases and J dropped 0 bases, with 12 bases sitting between them. Germline loops: CDR1 DFQATT, CDR2 SNEGSKA (reference sequence). CDR3 length: 13 amino acids. The CDR3 region has the DNA TGCAGTGCCACTGATTCATACTCCTACGAGCAGTACTTC. Translation gives CSATDSYSYEQYF.

This clonotype has at least ten counts. This chain links TRBV10-3 with TRBJ2-3; 7 nucleotides agree with TRBD2. The germline V gene encodes CDR1 ENHRY and CDR2 SYGVKD. The CDR3 runs 15 residues. Trimming at V came to 3 bases and at J to 1 base, leaving 4 bases not matched to a gene. The CDR3 sequence is CAISDPTSGTDTQYF. CDR3 coding DNA: TGTGCCATCAGTGACCCTACTAGCGGCACAGATACGCAGTATTTT.

By its share, this clonotype is medium-sized (0.01 to 0.1%). The rearrangement links TRBV7-3 to TRBJ2-3; no clear D gene. Germline V gives CDR1 SGHTA, CDR2 FQGTGA. The CDR3 length is 15 residues. V lost 1 base to trimming and J lost 5 bases, with 13 bases between them. The CDR3 loop is CASSLIASLGDTQYF. CDR3 nucleotides: TGTGCCAGCAGCTTAATAGCCAGTTTAGGAGATACGCAGTATTTT.

The chain is built from TRBV18 and TRBJ1-2; D is perhaps TRBD1 (6 bases). The CDR3 contains 14 residues. The germline V and J ends were trimmed by 3 bases and 8 bases, with 16 bases remaining between them. Germline V gene sequence: CDR1 KGHSH, CDR2 LQKENI. The DNA of the CDR3 is TGTGCCAGCTCACCCTACAGGGTTGAGATAGGCTACACCTTC. It is translated as CASSPYRVEIGYTF.

This clonotype is medium-sized by share. V is TRBV5-1 and J is TRBJ2-2; the match to TRBD1 covers 9 bases. CDR3 size: 16 residues. Germline CDR1 is SGHRS and CDR2 is YFSETQ. Trimming at V came to 4 bases and at J to 1 base, leaving 5 bases not matched to a gene. DNA of the CDR3: TGCGCCAGCAGCCCGGGGGGACAGGGGAACACCGGGGAGCTGTTTTTT. Translated, it gives CASSPGGQGNTGELFF.

The chain recombines TRBV11-2 with TRBJ2-2; TRBD2 matches at 8 bases. After removal of 5 bases from V and 4 bases from J, the junction contained 18 bases not matched to a gene. Germline CDR1 SGHAT, CDR2 FQNNGV. The CDR3 contains 19 residues. The CDR3 loop reads CASSPFEAAGAMGTGELFF. CDR3 DNA: TGTGCCAGCAGCCCCTTTGAGGCAGCGGGAGCCATGGGCACCGGGGAGCTGTTTTTT. Full variable domain (remainder filled in from reference TRBV11-2 and TRBJ2-2): EAGVAQSPRYKIIEKRQSVAFWCNPISGHATLYWYQQILGQGPKLLIQFQNNGVVDDSQLPKDRFSAERLKGVDSTLKIQPAKLEDSAVYLCASSPFEAAGAMGTGELFFGEGSRLTVL.

This clonotype was found many times. V and J are TRBV29-1 and TRBJ2-5; 8 bases align to TRBD1. The V segment lost 0 bases and the J segment 5 bases; nucleotides outside the gene matches: 5. The CDR3 runs 14 residues. Germline V gene data show CDR1 as SQVTM and CDR2 as ANQGSEA. CDR3 nucleotide sequence: TGCAGCGTTGAAGATCGGACAGGGAGGGAGACCCAGTACTTC. This encodes CSVEDRTGRETQYF.

This clonotype came up many times. A much bigger clone sits one base away, suggesting this may be a read error. The chain combines TRBV20-1 with TRBJ1-5; D unclear. CDR1 and CDR2 (germline): DFQATT, SNEGSKA (reference sequence). The V gene lost 1 base and the J gene lost 6 bases, with 10 bases spanning the gap. This CDR3 spans 13 amino acids. This CDR3 reads CSARVPPSQPQHF. DNA for the CDR3: TGCAGTGCTAGAGTACCCCCAAGTCAGCCCCAGCATTTT.

The chain uses TRBV18 and TRBJ2-5; D uncertain. This CDR3 has 14 residues. CDR1 and CDR2 (germline): KGHSH, LQKENI. V lost 3 bases and J 3 bases, leaving 11 bases between the germline ends. CDR3 nucleotide sequence: TGTGCCAGCTCACCGGTTTCGCTGGAAGAGACCCAGTACTTC. Protein product: CASSPVSLEETQYF.

This clonotype is large within its sample. This chain connects TRBV7-9 to TRBJ1-4; possible D gene TRBD1, 5 bases. CDR3 length: 14 residues. V shed 3 bases and J shed 5 bases, with 10 bases lying between them. Germline values: CDR1 SEHNR, CDR2 FQNEAQ (reference sequence). The DNA of the CDR3 is TGTGCCAGCAGCTTCGGGACGGTGAATGAAAAACTGTTTTTT. It codes for CASSFGTVNEKLFF.

This clonotype was detected many times. The J gene is TRBJ1-1, the V gene TRBV6-2 or TRBV6-3; D call uncertain. Deletions cut 6 bases from V and 4 bases from J, with 15 bases between. The length of the CDR3 is 14 residues. Per germline, CDR1 MNHEY and CDR2 SVGEGT. The CDR3 coding sequence is TGTGCCAGCAGGGCGGCGAAAGGGCGCACTGAAGCTTTCTTT. This sequence encodes CASRAAKGRTEAFF.

In its sample, this clonotype is medium-sized. The chain combines TRBV30 with TRBJ2-2, with 7 bases lining up with TRBD1. Germline V CDR1 and CDR2: GTSNPN, SVGIG (reference sequence). J was trimmed by 2 bases and V by 4 bases; bases with no gene match: 4. The length of the CDR3 is 14 residues. The CDR3 DNA sequence: TGTGCCTGGAAGGGGGACAGCAACACCGGGGAGCTGTTTTTT. It specifies CAWKGDSNTGELFF.

This clonotype was recorded many times. The chain links TRBV7-2 to TRBJ2-3, with TRBD2 matching 8 bases. Germline CDR1 and CDR2: SGHTA and FQGNSA. The CDR3 is 13 residues long. V lost 5 bases, J lost 4 bases, and 2 bases stayed unmatched. CDR3 loop: CASSRGGADTQYF. In nucleotides, the CDR3 is TGTGCCAGCAGCCGGGGGGGGGCAGATACGCAGTATTTT.

This clonotype is labeled as medium-sized. The J gene is TRBJ2-7, the V gene TRBV27, with 7 positions matching TRBD2. With 5 bases clipped from V and 1 base from J, the junction kept 5 bases outside the gene matches. Looked up from germline, CDR1 is MNHEY and CDR2 is SMNVEV (reference sequence). This CDR3 spans 14 amino acids. The CDR3 DNA reads as TGTGCCAGCAGTCACAAGCGGGGTTCCTACGAGCAGTACTTC. This sequence encodes CASSHKRGSYEQYF.

This clonotype has just a few counts. This chain connects TRBV9 to TRBJ2-5; no clear D gene. Trimming cost V 0 bases and J 2 bases, with 5 bases left between them. The CDR3 length is 13 residues. Germline V lookup: CDR1 SGDLS, CDR2 YYNGEE. CDR3 bases: TGTGCCAGCAGCGTAGAACCTCAAGAGACCCAGTACTTC. Amino acid sequence: CASSVEPQETQYF.

This clonotype is labeled as medium-sized. The V gene is TRBV6-2 or TRBV6-3, the J gene TRBJ2-3; D could derive from TRBD1 or TRBD2 (5 bases each). Germline-derived CDR1 and CDR2 are MNHEY and SVGEGT. This CDR3 comprises 16 residues. The V end lost 2 bases, the J end lost 0 bases, and 12 bases lay between the germline ends. This chain's CDR3 is CASSYGGVTSTDTQYF. The DNA of the CDR3 is TGTGCCAGCAGTTACGGGGGAGTCACTAGCACAGATACGCAGTATTTT.

This clonotype ranks as large. The chain links TRBV5-4 to TRBJ2-7; TRBD1 matches at 8 bases. CDR3 length equals 14 residues. V dropped 3 bases and J dropped 2; count of bases not matched to a gene: 4. Per the germline V gene, CDR1 is SGHNT and CDR2 is YYREEE (reference sequence). The CDR3 DNA reads as TGTGCCAGCAGCTCCACAGGGGGACCCTACGAGCAGTACTTC. Encoded protein: CASSSTGGPYEQYF.

This clonotype is judged medium-sized. This chain links TRBV9 with TRBJ1-1; TRBD1 matches at 7 bases. The junction had 3 bases not matched to a gene; V was cut back by 3 bases and J by 4 bases. The CDR3 has 13 amino acids. Germline assignment: CDR1 SGDLS and CDR2 YYNGEE. The CDR3 is CASSGAGGTEAFF. The CDR3 DNA reads TGTGCCAGCAGCGGTGCAGGGGGCACTGAAGCTTTCTTT.

This clonotype is medium-sized by share. V gene TRBV7-9 combines with J gene TRBJ2-2; D gene uncertain. Trimming took off 1 base at V and 2 bases at J, with 8 bases between the two ends. This CDR3 region has 15 residues. Germline loops: CDR1 SEHNR, CDR2 FQNEAQ (reference sequence). The CDR3 DNA is TGTGCCAGCAGCTTAGATAGCCTCAACACCGGGGAGCTGTTTTTT. It specifies CASSLDSLNTGELFF.

In its sample, this clonotype ranks as medium-sized. The chain uses TRBV19 and TRBJ2-1; D call uncertain. Trimming took off 1 base at V and 2 bases at J, with 9 bases between the two ends. The germline V gene encodes CDR1 LNHDA and CDR2 SQIVND (reference sequence). The CDR3 totals 15 residues. CDR3 DNA sequence: TGTGCCAGTAGTATAGCGTACTATGCCTACAATGAGCAGTTCTTC. It specifies CASSIAYYAYNEQFF.

By its share, this clonotype is medium-sized (0.01 to 0.1%). The V gene is TRBV29-1, the J gene TRBJ1-5, with a tentative D call TRBD1 (5 bases). Per germline, CDR1 SQVTM and CDR2 ANQGSEA. Deletions cut 7 bases from V and 3 bases from J, with 19 bases between. The CDR3 extends over 15 amino acids. The CDR3, as DNA: TGCAGCGACGAATCCGGGACGGAAAACAATCAGCCCCAGCATTTT. Encoded protein: CSDESGTENNQPQHF.